The T cell receptor (beta chain) under discussion was sequenced for a study of T cells in Graves' hyperthyroidism and ophthalmopathy. Across the whole study: Peripheral blood was obtained at initial diagnosis, preceding any treatment. Study-level points and caveats: Most expanded thyroid clonotypes above 0.001 also appeared in blood.

Many counts were recorded for this clonotype. What it recognizes is unknown. RNA transcripts yielded amplified TCR beta CDR3 regions. The HTBI primer set drove a first-round RT-PCR of the TCR CDR3. TCRdb itself ran the multiplex PCR reads through MiXCR, one entry per CDR3 protein. The repertoire holds under 250,000 distinct CDR3 sequences, approximately 24% seen once, with around 40% in the top ten. Disease lasting under 3 months, a NOSPECS grade of at least 4, and a Clinical Activity Score of at least 3 were features of the ophthalmopathy patients. The authors obtained PBMCs from roughly 10 ml of fresh peripheral blood. V gave up 5 bases and J gave up 4 bases, with 17 bases separating them. This CDR3 has 15 residues.

The sequence was collected from a woman aged 40 to 49 with Graves' ophthalmopathy. The V call is TRBV12-3 or TRBV12-4, the J call TRBJ2-5, with D possibly being TRBD1 or TRBD2 (6 bases each). The sample comprised blood. The CDR3 DNA is TGTGCCAGCAGTCGGGGGCAAACCTTAGTAGAGACCCAGTACTTC. Translated: CASSRGQTLVETQYF.